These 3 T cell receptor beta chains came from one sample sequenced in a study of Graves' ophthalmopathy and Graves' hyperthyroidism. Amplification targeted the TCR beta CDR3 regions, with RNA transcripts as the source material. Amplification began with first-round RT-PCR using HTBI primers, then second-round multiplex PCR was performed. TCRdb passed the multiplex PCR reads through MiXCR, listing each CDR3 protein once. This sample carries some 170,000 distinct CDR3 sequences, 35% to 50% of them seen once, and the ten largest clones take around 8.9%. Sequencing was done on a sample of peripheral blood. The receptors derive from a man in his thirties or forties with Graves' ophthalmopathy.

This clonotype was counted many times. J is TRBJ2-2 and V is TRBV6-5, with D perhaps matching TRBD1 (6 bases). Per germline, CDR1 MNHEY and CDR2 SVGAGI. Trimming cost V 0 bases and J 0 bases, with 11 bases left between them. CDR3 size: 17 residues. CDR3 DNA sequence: TGTGCCAGCAGTTACTCGACCTGGACAGCGAACACCGGGGAGCTGTTTTTT. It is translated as CASSYSTWTANTGELFF.

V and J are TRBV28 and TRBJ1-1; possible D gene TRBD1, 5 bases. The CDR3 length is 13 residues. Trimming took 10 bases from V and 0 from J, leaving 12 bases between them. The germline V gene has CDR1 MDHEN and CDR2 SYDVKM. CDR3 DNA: TGTGCCACCTTCAGGGTACTGAACACTGAAGCTTTCTTT. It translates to CATFRVLNTEAFF. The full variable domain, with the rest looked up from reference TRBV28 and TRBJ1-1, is DVKVTQSSRYLVKRTGEKVFLECVQDMDHENMFWYRQDPGLGLRLIYFSYDVKMKEKGDIPEGYSVSREKKERFSLILESASTNQTSMYLCATFRVLNTEAFFGQGTRLTVV.

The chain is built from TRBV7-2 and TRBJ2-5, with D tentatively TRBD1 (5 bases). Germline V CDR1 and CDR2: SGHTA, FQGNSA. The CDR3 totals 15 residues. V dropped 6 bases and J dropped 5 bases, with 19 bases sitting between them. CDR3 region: CASSYSFRVGETQYF. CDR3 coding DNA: TGTGCCAGCAGTTACTCGTTCAGGGTGGGGGAGACCCAGTACTTC.